This TCR beta chain was found in a study of blood T cell repertoires in COVID-19. This table comes from immunoSEQ multiplex PCR, and its TCRdb copy is limited to in-frame clones, with some not included. The table lists a few hundred thousand clones, about 86% of them singletons. V was clipped by 0 bases and J by 6 bases, with 12 bases between them. There are 15 residues in the CDR3. Germline V gene lookup returns CDR1 LGHNA and CDR2 YNFKEQ. The chain employs TRBV4-2 and TRBJ1-3; a possible D gene is TRBD1 (6 bases). Specimen: PBMCs or T cells enriched from blood (not recorded which). The clonotype comes from a man under 40 with acute COVID-19. CDR3 protein: CASSQEQGLVNTIYF. DNA for the CDR3: TGTGCCAGCAGCCAAGAGCAGGGGCTTGTAAACACCATATATTTT.